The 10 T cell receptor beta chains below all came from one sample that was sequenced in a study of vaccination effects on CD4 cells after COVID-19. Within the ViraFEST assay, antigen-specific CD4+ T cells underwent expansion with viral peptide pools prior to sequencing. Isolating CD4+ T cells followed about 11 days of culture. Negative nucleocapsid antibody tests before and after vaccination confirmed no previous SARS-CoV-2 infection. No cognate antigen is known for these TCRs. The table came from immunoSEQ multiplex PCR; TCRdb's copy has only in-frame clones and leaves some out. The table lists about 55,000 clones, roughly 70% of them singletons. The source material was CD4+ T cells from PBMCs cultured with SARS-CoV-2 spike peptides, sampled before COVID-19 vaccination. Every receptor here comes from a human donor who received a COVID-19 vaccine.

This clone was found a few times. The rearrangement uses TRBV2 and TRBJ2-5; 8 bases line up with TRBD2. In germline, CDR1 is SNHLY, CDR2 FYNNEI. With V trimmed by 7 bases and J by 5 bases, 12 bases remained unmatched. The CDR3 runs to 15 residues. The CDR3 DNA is TGTGCCAGCACTGCGGCGGGGGGCCGGGGGGAGACCCAGTACTTC. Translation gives CASTAAGGRGETQYF.

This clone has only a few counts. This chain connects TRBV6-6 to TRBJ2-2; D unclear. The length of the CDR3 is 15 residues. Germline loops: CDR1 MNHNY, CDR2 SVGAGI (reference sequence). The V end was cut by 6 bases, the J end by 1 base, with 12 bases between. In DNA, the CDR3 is TGTGCCAGCAGCCGAGACTTGCTGAACACCGGGGAGCTGTTTTTT. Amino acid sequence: CASSRDLLNTGELFF.

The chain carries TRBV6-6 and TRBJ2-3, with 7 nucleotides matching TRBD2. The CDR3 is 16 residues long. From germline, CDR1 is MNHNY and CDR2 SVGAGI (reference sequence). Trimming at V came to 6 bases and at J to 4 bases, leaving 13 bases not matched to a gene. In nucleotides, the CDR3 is TGTGCCAGCAGACACCCCGGGGGGAGGTCTGCAGATACGCAGTATTTT. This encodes CASRHPGGRSADTQYF.

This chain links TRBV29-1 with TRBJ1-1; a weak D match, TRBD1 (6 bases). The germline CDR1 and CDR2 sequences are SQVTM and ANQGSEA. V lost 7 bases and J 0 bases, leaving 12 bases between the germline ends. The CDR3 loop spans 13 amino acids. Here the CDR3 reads CSGRTDLNTEAFF. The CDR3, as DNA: TGCAGCGGGAGGACAGATTTGAACACTGAAGCTTTCTTT.

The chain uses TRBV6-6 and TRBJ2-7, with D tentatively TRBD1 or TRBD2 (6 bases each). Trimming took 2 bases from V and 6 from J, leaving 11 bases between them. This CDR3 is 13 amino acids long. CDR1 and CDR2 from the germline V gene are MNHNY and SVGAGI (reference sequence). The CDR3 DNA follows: TGTGCCAGCAGTTACGGCGGGACAAGCGAGCAGTACTTC. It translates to CASSYGGTSEQYF.

Here the CDR3 reads CASSPGGRAAMNTEAFF. CDR3 DNA: TGTGCCAGCAGCCCCGGCGGGAGGGCCGCAATGAACACTGAAGCTTTCTTT. This rearrangement joins TRBV7-6 to TRBJ1-1, with D unclear. Germline lookup yields CDR1 SGHVS and CDR2 FNYEAQ. Trimming took 5 bases from V and 0 from J, leaving 19 bases between them. The CDR3 length is 17 residues.

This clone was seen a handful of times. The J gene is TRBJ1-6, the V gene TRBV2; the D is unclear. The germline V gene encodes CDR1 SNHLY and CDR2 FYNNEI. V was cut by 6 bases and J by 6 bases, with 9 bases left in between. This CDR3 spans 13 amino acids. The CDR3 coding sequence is TGTGCCAGCAGAACTATCGGTAATTCACCCCTCCACTTT. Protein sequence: CASRTIGNSPLHF.

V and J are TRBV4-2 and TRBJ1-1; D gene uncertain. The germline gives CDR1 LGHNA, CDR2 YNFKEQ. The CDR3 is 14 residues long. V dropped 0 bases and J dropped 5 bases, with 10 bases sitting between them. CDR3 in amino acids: CASSQDLGGTEAFF. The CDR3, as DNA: TGTGCCAGCAGCCAAGATCTCGGAGGGACTGAAGCTTTCTTT.

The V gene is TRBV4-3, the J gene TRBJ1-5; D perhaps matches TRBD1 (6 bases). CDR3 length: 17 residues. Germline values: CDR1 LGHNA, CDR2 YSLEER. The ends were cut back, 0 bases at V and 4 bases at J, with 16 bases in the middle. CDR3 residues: CASSQDGSRGLNQPQHF. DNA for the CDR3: TGCGCCAGCAGCCAAGATGGGAGTAGGGGGTTGAATCAGCCCCAGCATTTT.

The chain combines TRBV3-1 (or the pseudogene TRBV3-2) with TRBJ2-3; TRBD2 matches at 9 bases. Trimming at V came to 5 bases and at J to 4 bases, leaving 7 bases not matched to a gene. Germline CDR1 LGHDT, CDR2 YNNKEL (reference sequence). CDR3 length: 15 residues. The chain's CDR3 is CASSTGGGASDTQYF. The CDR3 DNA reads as TGTGCCAGCAGCACTGGCGGGGGGGCCTCAGATACGCAGTATTTT.